This T cell receptor beta chain is drawn from a study of post-analysis software for immune sequencing data. Across the study: Multiple sclerosis in the patients followed relapsing-remitting, secondary progressive and progressive-relapsing courses.

CDR1 and CDR2 from the germline V gene are DFQATT and SNEGSKA (reference sequence). CDR3 size: 19 residues. Trimming removed 5 bases from V and 0 bases from J; junction bases left unmatched: 16. This clonotype was seen once. What it binds is not known. Unique molecular identifiers had been added to the TCR beta cDNA libraries. TCRdb processed the PCR reads anew with MiXCR; each CDR3 protein has one entry. The repertoire holds about 770,000 distinct CDR3 sequences, with 35% to 55% as singletons. The study, taken as a whole, reports: There was significantly lower normalized Chao1 diversity in multiple sclerosis patients than in controls. Four or five TRBV segments (TRBV5-6, TRBV5-1 and TRBV20-1 among them) occurred more frequently in patients than in controls. Pronounced co-clustering by F measure was evident among identically batched samples.

The TCR comes from a girl aged 10-17 years with multiple sclerosis. The rearrangement uses TRBV20-1 and TRBJ1-5, with 10 positions matching TRBD1. The sequenced sample was blood. DNA of the CDR3: TGCAGTGCTGTTCCCCCTTACCGGGACAGGGGCATTAGCAATCAGCCCCAGCATTTT. It encodes CSAVPPYRDRGISNQPQHF.